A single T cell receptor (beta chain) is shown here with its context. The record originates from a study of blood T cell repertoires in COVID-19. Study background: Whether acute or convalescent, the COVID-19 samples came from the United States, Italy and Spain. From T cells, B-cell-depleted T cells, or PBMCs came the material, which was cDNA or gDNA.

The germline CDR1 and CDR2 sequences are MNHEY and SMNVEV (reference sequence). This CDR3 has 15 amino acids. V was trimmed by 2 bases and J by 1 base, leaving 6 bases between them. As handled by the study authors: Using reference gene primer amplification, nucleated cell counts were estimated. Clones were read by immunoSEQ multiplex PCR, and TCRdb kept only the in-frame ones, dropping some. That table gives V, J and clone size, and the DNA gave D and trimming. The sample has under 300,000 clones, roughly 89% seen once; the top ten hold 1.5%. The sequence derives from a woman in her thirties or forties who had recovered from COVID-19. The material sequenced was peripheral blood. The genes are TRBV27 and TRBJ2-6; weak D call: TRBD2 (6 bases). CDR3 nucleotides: TGTGCCAGCAGTTTAGGAGGGTCTGGGGCCAACGTCCTGACTTTC. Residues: CASSLGGSGANVLTF.